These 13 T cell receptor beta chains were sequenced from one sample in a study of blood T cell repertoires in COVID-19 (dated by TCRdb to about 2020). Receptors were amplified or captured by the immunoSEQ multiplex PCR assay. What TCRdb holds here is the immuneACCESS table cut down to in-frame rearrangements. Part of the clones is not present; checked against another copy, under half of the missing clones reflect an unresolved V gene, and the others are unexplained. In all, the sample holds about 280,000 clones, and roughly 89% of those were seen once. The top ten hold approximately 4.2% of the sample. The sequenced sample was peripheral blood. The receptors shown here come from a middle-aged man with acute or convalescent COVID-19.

CDR3 residues: CASTAQGVGTEAFF. For the CDR3, the DNA is TGTGCCAGCACTGCCCAGGGGGTAGGGACTGAAGCTTTCTTT. This rearrangement joins TRBV6-5 to TRBJ1-1; TRBD1 matches at 7 bases. V gave up 7 bases and J gave up 5 bases; unmatched junction bases: 10. The CDR3 loop spans 14 amino acids. Germline loops: CDR1 MNHEY, CDR2 SVGAGI.

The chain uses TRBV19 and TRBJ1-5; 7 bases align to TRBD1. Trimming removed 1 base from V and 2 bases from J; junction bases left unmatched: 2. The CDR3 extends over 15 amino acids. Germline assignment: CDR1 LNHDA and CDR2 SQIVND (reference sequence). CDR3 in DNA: TGTGCCAGTAGTATAGGAGGGGGCGGCAATCAGCCCCAGCATTTT. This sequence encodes CASSIGGGGNQPQHF.

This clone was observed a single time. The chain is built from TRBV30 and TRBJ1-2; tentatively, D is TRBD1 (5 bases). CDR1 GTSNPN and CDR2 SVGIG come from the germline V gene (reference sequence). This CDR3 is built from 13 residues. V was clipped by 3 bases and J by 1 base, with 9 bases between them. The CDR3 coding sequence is TGTGCCTGGAGCCCGACAGTTAACTATGGCTACACCTTC. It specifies CAWSPTVNYGYTF.

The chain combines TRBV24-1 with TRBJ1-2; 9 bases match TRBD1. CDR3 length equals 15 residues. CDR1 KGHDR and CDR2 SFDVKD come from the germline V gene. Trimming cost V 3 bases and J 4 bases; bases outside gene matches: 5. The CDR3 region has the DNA TGTGCCACCAGTGATACGGACAGGGGAGCCTATGGCTACACCTTC. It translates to CATSDTDRGAYGYTF.

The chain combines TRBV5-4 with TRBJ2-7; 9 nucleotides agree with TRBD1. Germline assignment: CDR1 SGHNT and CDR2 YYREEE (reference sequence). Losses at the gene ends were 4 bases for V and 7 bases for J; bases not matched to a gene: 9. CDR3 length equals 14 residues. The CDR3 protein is CASSPGTGPAEQYF. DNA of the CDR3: TGTGCCAGCAGCCCCGGGACAGGGCCTGCGGAGCAGTACTTC.

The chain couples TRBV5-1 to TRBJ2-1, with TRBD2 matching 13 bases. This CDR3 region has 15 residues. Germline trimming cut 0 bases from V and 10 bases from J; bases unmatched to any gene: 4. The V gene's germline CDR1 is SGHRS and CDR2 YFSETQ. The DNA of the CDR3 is TGCGCCAGCAGCTTGGTTCCGGGACTAGCGGGGGAGCAGTTCTTC. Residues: CASSLVPGLAGEQFF.

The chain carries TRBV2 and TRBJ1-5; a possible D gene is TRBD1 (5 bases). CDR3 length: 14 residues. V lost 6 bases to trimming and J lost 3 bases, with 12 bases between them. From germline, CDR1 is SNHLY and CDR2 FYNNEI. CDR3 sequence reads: CASSRDSANQPQHF. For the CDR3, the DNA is TGTGCCAGCAGCCGCGACAGTGCCAATCAGCCCCAGCATTTT. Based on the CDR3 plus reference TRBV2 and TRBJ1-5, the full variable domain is EPEVTQTPSHQVTQMGQEVILRCVPISNHLYFYWYRQILGQKVEFLVSFYNNEISEKSEIFDDQFSVERPDGSNFTLKIRSTKLEDSAMYFCASSRDSANQPQHFGDGTRLSIL.

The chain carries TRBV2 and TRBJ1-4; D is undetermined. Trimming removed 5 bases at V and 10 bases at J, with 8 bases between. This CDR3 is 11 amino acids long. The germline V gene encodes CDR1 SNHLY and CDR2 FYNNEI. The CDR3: CASSSRVKLFF. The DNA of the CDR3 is TGTGCCAGCAGTTCCCGTGTAAAACTGTTTTTT.

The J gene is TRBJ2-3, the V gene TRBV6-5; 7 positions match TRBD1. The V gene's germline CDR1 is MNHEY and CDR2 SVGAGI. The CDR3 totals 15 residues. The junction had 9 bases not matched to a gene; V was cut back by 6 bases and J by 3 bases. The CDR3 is CASRDRDRGTDTQYF. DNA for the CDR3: TGTGCCAGCAGAGACCGGGACAGAGGTACAGATACGCAGTATTTT.

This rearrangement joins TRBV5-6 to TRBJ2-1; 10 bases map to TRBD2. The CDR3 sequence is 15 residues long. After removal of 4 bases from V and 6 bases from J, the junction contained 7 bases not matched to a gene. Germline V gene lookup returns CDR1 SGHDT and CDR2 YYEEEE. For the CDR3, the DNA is TGTGCCAGCAGCACCACTAGCGGGGAAGCCAATGAGCAGTTCTTC. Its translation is CASSTTSGEANEQFF.

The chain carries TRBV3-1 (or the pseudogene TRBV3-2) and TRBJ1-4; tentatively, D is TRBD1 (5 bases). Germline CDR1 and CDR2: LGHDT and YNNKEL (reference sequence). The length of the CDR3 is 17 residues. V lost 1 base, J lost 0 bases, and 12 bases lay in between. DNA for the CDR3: TGTGCCAGCAGCCAAGTGGGCAGGGAGGCAACTAATGAAAAACTGTTTTTT. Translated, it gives CASSQVGREATNEKLFF.

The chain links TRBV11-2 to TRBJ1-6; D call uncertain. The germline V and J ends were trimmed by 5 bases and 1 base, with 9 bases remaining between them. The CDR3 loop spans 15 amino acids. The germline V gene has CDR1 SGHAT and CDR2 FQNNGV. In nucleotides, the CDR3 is TGTGCCAGCAGCCGAGATGGTTCCTATAATTCACCCCTCCACTTT. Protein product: CASSRDGSYNSPLHF.

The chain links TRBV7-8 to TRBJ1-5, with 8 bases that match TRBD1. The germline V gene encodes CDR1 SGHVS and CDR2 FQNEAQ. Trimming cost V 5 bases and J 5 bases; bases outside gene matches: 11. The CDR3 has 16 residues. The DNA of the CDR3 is TGTGCCAGCAGCCTGACAGGGGCCTGGGGGGATCAGCCCCAGCATTTT. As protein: CASSLTGAWGDQPQHF.